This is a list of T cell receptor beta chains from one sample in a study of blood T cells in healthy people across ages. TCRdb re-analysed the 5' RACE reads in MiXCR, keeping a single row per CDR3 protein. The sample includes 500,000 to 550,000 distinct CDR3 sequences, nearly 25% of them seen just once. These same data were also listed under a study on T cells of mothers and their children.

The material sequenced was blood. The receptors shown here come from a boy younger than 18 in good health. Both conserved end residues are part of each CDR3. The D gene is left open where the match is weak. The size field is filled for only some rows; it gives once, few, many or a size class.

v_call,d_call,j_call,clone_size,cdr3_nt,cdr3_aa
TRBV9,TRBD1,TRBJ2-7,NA,TGTGCCAGCAGCGGGGGACAGGGTTATGGCGAGCAGTACTTC,CASSGGQGYGEQYF
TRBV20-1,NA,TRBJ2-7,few,TGCAGTGTCCAGGACTACTACGAGCAGTACTTC,CSVQDYYEQYF
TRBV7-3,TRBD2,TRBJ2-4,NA,TGTGCCAGCAGCCCCGAGGGACTAGCGGGGGAAGGGATTCAGTACTTC,CASSPEGLAGEGIQYF
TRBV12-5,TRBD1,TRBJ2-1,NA,TGTGCTAGTGGGCCCCGGACAGGGGCCCCAGATGAGCAGTTCTTC,CASGPRTGAPDEQFF
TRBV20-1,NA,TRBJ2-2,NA,TGCAGTGCTAGAGCCGGACTGGCTAACACCGGGGAGCTGCTTTTT,CSARAGLANTGELLF
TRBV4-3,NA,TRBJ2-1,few,TGCGCCAGCAGCCAAGATAACAGGGTGGGCAATGAGCAGTTCTTC,CASSQDNRVGNEQFF
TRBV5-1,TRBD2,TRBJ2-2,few,TGCGCCAGCAGCTTGGCCGGGACTAGCTCGTCGGGGGAGCTGTTTTTT,CASSLAGTSSSGELFF
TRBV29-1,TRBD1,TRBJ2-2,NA,TGCAGCGTTGAGGCCCCGGGACAGGGGCCCACCGGGGAGCTGTTTTTT,CSVEAPGQGPTGELFF
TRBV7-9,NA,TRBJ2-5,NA,TGTGCCAGCAGCTTTATAGAAGAAGAGACCCAGTACTTC,CASSFIEEETQYF
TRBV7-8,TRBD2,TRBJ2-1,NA,TGTGCCAGCAGCTTAGGGCGGGGGCGGCGGGAGGACTCCTACAATGAGCAGTTCTTC,CASSLGRGRREDSYNEQFF
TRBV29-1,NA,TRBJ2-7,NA,TGCAGCGTTGATCATGGTTCCGAGCAGTACTTC,CSVDHGSEQYF
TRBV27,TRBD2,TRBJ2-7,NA,TGTGCCAGCAGCCCGGGGGGGCATTCCTACGAGCAGTGCTTC,CASSPGGHSYEQCF